Below are 29 T cell receptor beta chains sequenced from a single sample in a study of cytomegalovirus exposure and HLA in healthy donors. It was with 60 Vbeta and 13 Jbeta primers that the PCR ran. Data came from immunoSEQ multiplex PCR; TCRdb stores just in-frame clones and leaves some out. The table shows 150,000 or so clones, with under 80% occurring only once. Sequencing input: PBMCs. These TCRs come from a human donor in good health.

This chain joins TRBV5-4 and TRBJ1-5; 10 bases agree with TRBD1. Germline V gene lookup returns CDR1 SGHNT and CDR2 YYREEE (reference sequence). V lost 0 bases, J lost 4 bases, and 4 bases stayed unmatched. The CDR3 is made up of 16 amino acids. The CDR3 protein is CASSLAGQGGNQPQHF. CDR3 DNA: TGTGCCAGCAGCTTGGCTGGACAGGGGGGAAATCAGCCCCAGCATTTT.

V and J are TRBV4-1 and TRBJ1-1, with 7 bases identical to TRBD1. V was pared by 8 bases and J by 1 base, with 10 bases of the junction left unmatched. CDR1 and CDR2 (germline): MGHRA, YSYEKL. This CDR3 comprises 15 residues. The CDR3 loop is CASDDFGTANTEAFF. DNA of the CDR3: TGCGCCAGCGACGACTTCGGGACAGCGAACACTGAAGCTTTCTTT.

The chain joins TRBV27 to TRBJ2-7; 11 nucleotides line up with TRBD1. The germline V gene encodes CDR1 MNHEY and CDR2 SMNVEV (reference sequence). With 6 bases clipped from V and 3 bases from J, the junction kept 10 bases outside the gene matches. The CDR3 length is 16 residues. CDR3 in amino acids: CASSTYQGTGGYEQYF. The CDR3 DNA is TGTGCCAGCAGCACCTACCAAGGGACAGGGGGCTACGAGCAGTACTTC.

This clone has more than one count but fewer than ten. The chain joins TRBV5-1 to TRBJ1-2; 7 bases align to TRBD1. The length of the CDR3 is 14 residues. V trimming: 3 bases; J trimming: 3 bases; junction bases outside the gene matches: 5. Germline-derived CDR1 and CDR2 are SGHRS and YFSETQ. CDR3 in DNA: TGCGCCAGCAGCTCGGGGCAGGGGGACTATGGCTACACCTTC. Translating gives CASSSGQGDYGYTF.

The chain employs TRBV6-5 and TRBJ2-7; 7 bases line up with TRBD1. Trimming took 8 bases from V and 5 from J; bases not matched to a gene: 12. This CDR3 contains 14 residues. Germline V lookup: CDR1 MNHEY, CDR2 SVGAGI. CDR3 bases: TGTGCCAGCCGATCAATACAGGGGACCCACGAGCAGTACTTC. Its protein is CASRSIQGTHEQYF.

This clone was recorded once. J is TRBJ1-1 and V is TRBV7-6; TRBD1 aligns across 10 bases. Germline trimming cut 5 bases from V and 8 bases from J; bases unmatched to any gene: 11. This CDR3 has 15 residues. In germline, CDR1 is SGHVS, CDR2 FNYEAQ. CDR3 residues: CASSPFRQDRGEAFF. CDR3 in DNA: TGTGCCAGCAGCCCCTTCCGCCAGGACAGGGGGGAAGCTTTCTTT.

The sample holds a few counts of this clone. The rearrangement joins TRBV11-1 to TRBJ1-1, with 8 bases lining up with TRBD1. This CDR3 is 14 amino acids long. Germline CDR1 SGHAT, CDR2 FQDESV (reference sequence). V lost 4 bases to trimming and J lost 3 bases; unmatched junction nucleotides: 4. The DNA for the CDR3 is TGTGCCAGCAGCTCCTCGACAGGGGACACTGAAGCTTTCTTT. Amino acids: CASSSSTGDTEAFF.

The genes are TRBV5-1 and TRBJ1-1, with 7 bases aligning to TRBD1. This CDR3 spans 14 amino acids. With 7 bases clipped from V and 1 base from J, the junction kept 7 bases outside the gene matches. Per germline, CDR1 SGHRS and CDR2 YFSETQ. CDR3: CASRQGGGNTEAFF. CDR3 nucleotide sequence: TGCGCCAGCCGACAGGGAGGAGGGAACACTGAAGCTTTCTTT.

This clone appeared a few times. The chain couples TRBV2 to TRBJ2-2; 12 bases map to TRBD2. CDR3 length: 16 residues. V lost 5 bases to trimming and J lost 5 bases; unmatched junction nucleotides: 6. The germline V gene encodes CDR1 SNHLY and CDR2 FYNNEI. CDR3 coding DNA: TGTGCCAGCAGTCCAAAGACTAGCGGGGGAACCGGGGAGCTGTTTTTT. It codes for CASSPKTSGGTGELFF.

The rearrangement joins TRBV5-4 to TRBJ2-5, with TRBD1 identical over 8 bases. The CDR3 is 16 residues long. V was clipped by 3 bases and J by 0 bases; unmatched bases: 7. In germline, CDR1 is SGHNT, CDR2 YYREEE (reference sequence). CDR3 coding DNA: TGTGCCAGCAGCTCCCGACAGGGGTCGTACCAAGAGACCCAGTACTTC. It is translated as CASSSRQGSYQETQYF.

A note on this clone: This sample also contains other DNA sequences that code for the same CDR3. The chain has TRBV5-8 and TRBJ1-5, with no clear D. This CDR3 spans 13 amino acids. The germline V gene has CDR1 SGHTS and CDR2 YDEGEE. V lost 2 bases, J lost 2 bases, and 5 bases lay in between. The CDR3 region is CASSLTGNQPQHF. CDR3 DNA sequence: TGTGCCAGCAGCTTAACAGGCAATCAGCCCCAGCATTTT.

This chain uses TRBV5-4 with TRBJ1-2; D call uncertain. Germline values: CDR1 SGHNT, CDR2 YYREEE (reference sequence). The CDR3 is made up of 13 amino acids. Trimming removed 0 bases at V and 0 bases at J, with 3 bases between. CDR3 nucleotide sequence: TGTGCCAGCAGCTTGGCGGCTAACTATGGCTACACCTTC. This gives the protein CASSLAANYGYTF. Combining the CDR3 with reference TRBV5-4 and TRBJ1-2 gives the whole variable domain ETGVTQSPTHLIKTRGQQVTLRCSSQSGHNTVSWYQQALGQGPQFIFQYYREEENGRGNFPPRFSGLQFPNYSSELNVNALELDDSALYLCASSLAANYGYTFGSGTRLTVV.

This chain uses TRBV19 with TRBJ2-1; tentatively, D is TRBD2 (5 bases). The CDR3 runs to 14 residues. V lost 4 bases and J 3 bases, leaving 10 bases between the germline ends. Germline V gene lookup returns CDR1 LNHDA and CDR2 SQIVND (reference sequence). CDR3 sequence reads: CASSTGLIYNEQFF. The CDR3 DNA reads as TGTGCCAGTAGTACCGGACTGATCTACAATGAGCAGTTCTTC.

The rearrangement links TRBV28 to TRBJ1-2, with 12 bases matching TRBD1. The CDR3 is made up of 15 amino acids. Germline-derived CDR1 and CDR2 are MDHEN and SYDVKM. The trim removed 5 bases at V and 6 bases at J, leaving 7 bases unmatched. The CDR3 nucleotides are TGTGCCAGCAGTAAGCGGGACAGGGGGCGGGATGGCTACACCTTC. Protein product: CASSKRDRGRDGYTF.

This clone has a handful of counts. The chain recombines TRBV6-5 with TRBJ1-5, with 8 bases fitting TRBD1. J was trimmed by 2 bases and V by 6 bases; bases with no gene match: 6. The CDR3 is 15 amino acids. Germline V gene sequence: CDR1 MNHEY, CDR2 SVGAGI. The CDR3 region is CASSLGQGGNQPQHF. The CDR3 DNA follows: TGTGCCAGCAGCCTAGGACAGGGTGGCAATCAGCCCCAGCATTTT.

The gene calls are TRBV19 and TRBJ1-2; D uncertain. The ends were cut back, 1 base at V and 6 bases at J, with 9 bases in the middle. The germline gives CDR1 LNHDA, CDR2 SQIVND (reference sequence). The CDR3 runs 13 residues. The CDR3: CASSIGGLDGYTF. CDR3 nucleotide sequence: TGTGCCAGTAGTATAGGAGGGTTGGATGGCTACACCTTC.

V usage is TRBV19 and J usage is TRBJ1-1, with D unresolved. Germline assignment: CDR1 LNHDA and CDR2 SQIVND (reference sequence). The CDR3 is 12 residues long. V was shortened by 5 bases and J by 0 bases, with 4 bases between the two germline ends. The CDR3 DNA reads TGTGCCAGTAGTCCCGTGAACACTGAAGCTTTCTTT. Its translation: CASSPVNTEAFF.

This sequence joins TRBV30 and TRBJ1-5; TRBD1 might be the D (6 bases). CDR1 GTSNPN and CDR2 SVGIG come from the germline V gene (reference sequence). The V gene lost 3 bases and the J gene lost 4 bases, with 10 bases spanning the gap. The CDR3 runs 13 residues. The CDR3 loop is CAWRDSHNQPQHF. The CDR3 region has the DNA TGTGCCTGGAGGGACAGCCATAATCAGCCCCAGCATTTT.

The V and J genes are TRBV9 and TRBJ2-3; TRBD1 might be the D (6 bases). The germline gives CDR1 SGDLS, CDR2 YYNGEE. The CDR3 has 16 residues. The V end lost 2 bases, the J end lost 0 bases, and 13 bases lay between the germline ends. The CDR3 region has the DNA TGTGCCAGCAGCGTCCGAACAGGGCCAAGCACAGATACGCAGTATTTT. It codes for CASSVRTGPSTDTQYF. Full variable domain (rest looked up from reference TRBV9 and TRBJ2-3): DSGVTQTPKHLITATGQRVTLRCSPRSGDLSVYWYQQSLDQGLQFLIQYYNGEERAKGNILERFSAQQFPDLHSELNLSSLELGDSALYFCASSVRTGPSTDTQYFGPGTRLTVL.

This clone was observed once. The chain combines TRBV6-6 with TRBJ1-4; D is perhaps TRBD1 (5 bases). The CDR3 has 15 amino acids. In germline, CDR1 is MNHNY, CDR2 SVGAGI (reference sequence). Deletions cut 2 bases from V and 3 bases from J, with 10 bases between. The CDR3 DNA reads TGTGCCAGCAGTTACGGGGGGGGTGCTAATGAAAAACTGTTTTTT. Protein sequence: CASSYGGGANEKLFF.

The chain employs TRBV11-2 and TRBJ2-3; 7 nucleotides match TRBD1. There are 15 residues in the CDR3. V was pared by 6 bases and J by 0 bases, with 6 bases of the junction left unmatched. The germline V gene has CDR1 SGHAT and CDR2 FQNNGV. The CDR3 sequence is CASRLTGVSTDTQYF. The CDR3 bases are TGTGCCAGCAGGCTAACAGGGGTCAGCACAGATACGCAGTATTTT.

The chain carries TRBV7-9 and TRBJ2-7; D possibly corresponds to TRBD2 (6 bases). The germline V and J ends were trimmed by 11 bases and 1 base, with 24 bases remaining between them. The CDR3 loop spans 16 amino acids. Looked up from germline, CDR1 is SEHNR and CDR2 is FQNEAQ (reference sequence). CDR3 residues: CALHPASVPNSYEQYF. The CDR3 coding sequence is TGTGCCCTCCACCCGGCTAGCGTACCCAATTCCTACGAGCAGTACTTC.

The rearrangement joins TRBV7-2 to TRBJ1-2, with a tentative D call TRBD1 (5 bases). The CDR3 runs 13 residues. V shed 0 bases and J shed 8 bases, with 10 bases lying between them. Germline V CDR1 and CDR2: SGHTA, FQGNSA. The CDR3 reads CASSLAGGEGYTF. In DNA form, the CDR3 reads TGTGCCAGCAGCTTAGCCGGGGGTGAGGGCTACACCTTC.

This clone was observed a handful of times. The V call is TRBV5-1, the J call TRBJ2-7; TRBD1 matches 7 bases. This CDR3 region has 14 residues. The J segment lost 2 bases and the V segment lost 4 bases, leaving 6 bases of the junction unmatched. The germline gives CDR1 SGHRS, CDR2 YFSETQ. The DNA for the CDR3 is TGCGCCAGCAGCGAGGGGGCTGGGGCCTACGAGCAGTACTTC. Translated, it gives CASSEGAGAYEQYF.

This chain uses TRBV7-9 with TRBJ1-2; perhaps TRBD1 as D (5 bases). V was cut by 6 bases and J by 8 bases, with 28 bases left in between. The CDR3 has 17 residues. Germline V gene sequence: CDR1 SEHNR, CDR2 FQNEAQ (reference sequence). As DNA, the CDR3 is TGTGCCAGCAGTAAAAATGGATGGAGACAGTCAATTGGGGGCTACACCTTC. This codes for CASSKNGWRQSIGGYTF.

The genes are TRBV19 and TRBJ2-1; no clear D gene. CDR3 size: 13 residues. Trimming removed 6 bases at V and 4 bases at J, with 10 bases between. The germline gives CDR1 LNHDA, CDR2 SQIVND (reference sequence). The CDR3 protein is CASSTTTYNEQFF. Here the CDR3 DNA reads TGTGCCAGTAGCACAACGACTTACAATGAGCAGTTCTTC.

This rearrangement joins TRBV2 to TRBJ1-1, with D tentatively TRBD1 (6 bases). This CDR3 spans 17 amino acids. V was trimmed by 0 bases and J by 0 bases, leaving 14 bases between them. The germline V gene encodes CDR1 SNHLY and CDR2 FYNNEI. The chain's CDR3 is CASSEALGGAMNTEAFF. The CDR3 nucleotides are TGTGCCAGCAGTGAAGCGCTTGGGGGGGCCATGAACACTGAAGCTTTCTTT.

As to this clone: Other nucleotide sequences from this sample produce the same CDR3. The chain employs TRBV5-6 and TRBJ1-5, with D perhaps matching TRBD1 (5 bases). The CDR3 covers 16 residues. The germline V gene has CDR1 SGHDT and CDR2 YYEEEE. Trimming took 0 bases from V and 2 from J, leaving 12 bases between them. CDR3: CASSLGWGVGNQPQHF. Here the CDR3 DNA reads TGTGCCAGCAGCTTGGGATGGGGGGTGGGCAATCAGCCCCAGCATTTT. The whole variable domain, filled in from reference TRBV5-6 and TRBJ1-5, reads DAGVTQSPTHLIKTRGQQVTLRCSPKSGHDTVSWYQQALGQGPQFIFQYYEEEERQRGNFPDRFSGHQFPNYSSELNVNALLLGDSALYLCASSLGWGVGNQPQHFGDGTRLSIL.

This chain connects TRBV5-1 to TRBJ2-7, with a tentative D call TRBD1 (6 bases). The CDR3 is 14 residues long. Germline CDR1 reads SGHRS; CDR2 reads YFSETQ. V lost 8 bases, J lost 1 base, and 16 bases lay in between. The CDR3 loop reads CASQLMDRSYEQYF. In DNA, the CDR3 is TGCGCCAGTCAACTTATGGACAGATCCTACGAGCAGTACTTC.